This T cell receptor (beta chain) was retrieved from a study of T cells in Graves' hyperthyroidism and ophthalmopathy. Study-level results: Ophthalmopathy, which appeared later, was predicted by the model a median about 6 months before onset. The majority of expanded thyroid clonotypes above 0.001 also appeared in blood.

Graves' hyperthyroidism qualified as stable when ophthalmopathy did not progress within 18 months. The CDR3 regions of TCR beta were amplified from RNA transcripts. Carried out on the TCR CDR3, a first-round RT-PCR used the HTBI primer set. TCRdb processed the multiplex PCR reads anew with MiXCR; each CDR3 protein has one entry. The sample carries around 600,000 distinct CDR3 sequences, more than 15% recorded once. This clonotype was detected a few times. What it binds is not known. V was shortened by 6 bases and J by 2 bases, with 10 bases between the two germline ends. This CDR3 has 13 residues. From germline, CDR1 is MNHNS and CDR2 SASEGT.

The receptor was derived from a woman aged 25 to 39 with Graves' hyperthyroidism. The chain recombines TRBV6-1 with TRBJ1-2, with a weak D call TRBD1 (5 bases). The sample consisted of blood. CDR3 sequence: CASRRDVNYGYTF. The CDR3 bases are TGTGCCAGCAGACGGGACGTAAACTATGGCTACACCTTC.